Shown below are 30 T cell receptor beta chains from a single sample sequenced in a study of blood T cells in healthy people across ages. Through a sample-barcoded 5' primer and a J-beta primer mix, a second PCR was run for about 6 to 11 cycles. TCRdb recomputed calls from the 5' RACE reads with MiXCR, one row per CDR3 protein. There are around 2 million distinct CDR3 sequences in the sample; more than 35% occur only once, and under 25% lies in the top ten. Sequencing was carried out using blood. The receptor set was obtained from a human donor in good health.

V and J are TRBV4-1 and TRBJ2-7, with D unresolved. The CDR3 is made up of 13 amino acids. V dropped 2 bases and J dropped 2 bases, with 7 bases sitting between them. Germline V gene data show CDR1 as MGHRA and CDR2 as YSYEKL. The CDR3 loop is CASSQLLTYEQYF. The CDR3 nucleotides read TGCGCCAGCAGCCAACTCCTCACCTACGAGCAGTACTTC.

In its sample, this clonotype was seen many times. The chain links TRBV7-2 to TRBJ1-4, with D possibly TRBD1 on 5 matching bases. There are 16 residues in the CDR3. V was pared by 1 base and J by 6 bases, with 15 bases between. Germline V gene data show CDR1 as SGHTA and CDR2 as FQGNSA. The CDR3 DNA follows: TGTGCCAGCAGCTTAGGCGTAGGGGTGCAGGATGAAAAACTGTTTTTT. As protein: CASSLGVGVQDEKLFF.

CDR3 in amino acids: CSAKGQGYEQYF. CDR3 sequence (DNA): TGCAGTGCCAAGGGACAGGGGTACGAGCAGTACTTC. The chain uses TRBV20-1 and TRBJ2-7; 10 bases fit TRBD1. Germline V lookup: CDR1 DFQATT, CDR2 SNEGSKA (reference sequence). The CDR3 is 12 amino acids. Trimming took 6 bases from V and 4 from J; bases not matched to a gene: 3.

This chain links TRBV6-2 or TRBV6-3 with TRBJ1-5; D not certain. The CDR3 is made up of 11 amino acids. V lost 10 bases to trimming and J lost 3 bases, with 7 bases between them. Germline CDR1 MNHEY, CDR2 SVGEGT. The CDR3, as DNA: TGTGCCACCGAGGTCAATCAGCCCCAGCATTTT. Its protein is CATEVNQPQHF.

The chain has TRBV12-5 and TRBJ2-2, with 11 nucleotides matching TRBD2. V shed 3 bases and J 4 bases; nucleotides not matched to a gene: 4. CDR1 and CDR2 (germline): LGHNT, FRNRAP. The CDR3 runs 16 residues. The CDR3: CASGFLAGGGTGELFF. For the CDR3, the DNA is TGTGCTAGTGGTTTCCTAGCGGGGGGTGGCACCGGGGAGCTGTTTTTT.

The rearrangement joins TRBV5-1 to TRBJ1-4; the match to TRBD1 covers 7 bases. The CDR3 loop spans 14 amino acids. Germline CDR1 and CDR2: SGHRS and YFSETQ. Germline trimming cut 4 bases from V and 4 bases from J; bases unmatched to any gene: 4. The CDR3 here is CASSRDSVNEKLFF. CDR3 in DNA: TGCGCCAGCAGCAGGGACAGCGTTAATGAAAAACTGTTTTTT.

This clonotype was detected a few times. The DNA of the CDR3 is TGCAGTGCTAGAAAGGCTAGCGGAACAGATACGCAGTATTTT. Residues: CSARKASGTDTQYF. V usage is TRBV20-1 and J usage is TRBJ2-3, with 7 bases lining up with TRBD2. J was trimmed by 3 bases and V by 2 bases; bases with no gene match: 5. This CDR3 contains 14 residues. CDR1 DFQATT and CDR2 SNEGSKA come from the germline V gene (reference sequence).

This chain uses TRBV27 with TRBJ1-1; tentatively, D is TRBD1 (6 bases). The CDR3 totals 14 residues. V was clipped by 3 bases and J by 5 bases, with 13 bases between them. The V gene's germline CDR1 is MNHEY and CDR2 SMNVEV (reference sequence). CDR3 in DNA: TGTGCCAGCAGTTTTTGGGGAGGGGGGACTGAAGCTTTCTTT. Residues: CASSFWGGGTEAFF.

This clonotype has more than one count but fewer than ten. The V gene is TRBV20-1, the J gene TRBJ2-3; D uncertain. This CDR3 spans 15 amino acids. Trimming removed 6 bases at V and 1 base at J, with 17 bases between. Per the germline V gene, CDR1 is DFQATT and CDR2 is SNEGSKA (reference sequence). This CDR3 reads CSAPHPLSGTDTQYF. The CDR3 region has the DNA TGCAGTGCGCCCCACCCCCTCTCGGGCACAGATACGCAGTATTTT.

V and J are TRBV7-9 and TRBJ1-1; 8 bases are a match to TRBD1. This CDR3 comprises 15 residues. Germline V lookup: CDR1 SEHNR, CDR2 FQNEAQ (reference sequence). Trimming removed 5 bases from V and 5 bases from J; junction bases left unmatched: 10. The chain's CDR3 is CASSIGFTGGTEAFF. CDR3 nucleotide sequence: TGTGCCAGCAGCATAGGATTCACAGGGGGAACTGAAGCTTTCTTT.

This clonotype has a handful of counts. The DNA for the CDR3 is TGTGCCAGCAGTGCCAGGGGTCAGCCCCAGCATTTT. Translating gives CASSARGQPQHF. The rearrangement uses TRBV12-3 or TRBV12-4 and TRBJ1-5; possible D gene TRBD1, 6 bases. The length of the CDR3 is 12 residues. The V end lost 5 bases, the J end lost 6 bases, and 8 bases lay between the germline ends.

The chain couples TRBV12-3 or TRBV12-4 to TRBJ1-6; D gene unclear. The CDR3 length is 15 residues. The ends were cut back, 5 bases at V and 9 bases at J, with 17 bases in the middle. Written as DNA, the CDR3 is TGTGCCAGCAGTCCTAGGGTTGCGTGGGGTTCACCCCTCCACTTT. It yields the protein CASSPRVAWGSPLHF.

In this sample, this clonotype turned up a few times. The chain links TRBV7-3 to TRBJ1-2; the D is unclear. Germline V gene sequence: CDR1 SGHTA, CDR2 FQGTGA. CDR3 length: 15 residues. Between the trimmed V and J ends, which lost 1 base and 6 bases, there was a span of 15 bases. The CDR3 DNA follows: TGTGCCAGCAGCTTAAGTCCGGGGATGCGGCATGGCTACACCTTC. It translates to CASSLSPGMRHGYTF.

The chain recombines TRBV24-1 with TRBJ2-1, with 9 bases aligning to TRBD2. The V segment lost 4 bases and the J segment 0 bases; nucleotides outside the gene matches: 6. This CDR3 has 17 residues. Germline CDR1 and CDR2: KGHDR and SFDVKD. In DNA, the CDR3 is TGTGCCACCAGTGACCACAGCGGGGGGAGCTCCTACAATGAGCAGTTCTTC. Translation: CATSDHSGGSSYNEQFF.

This clonotype was found a few times. This sequence may be a read error, since a much larger clone differs from it by one base. The CDR3, as DNA: TGTGCCGGCAATCCTAGCGGGGGGATCACAGATACGCAGTATTTT. Its protein is CAGNPSGGITDTQYF. The chain recombines TRBV7-2 with TRBJ2-3; TRBD2 agrees at 11 bases. V dropped 11 bases and J dropped 2; count of bases not matched to a gene: 9. This CDR3 comprises 15 residues. Germline V CDR1 and CDR2: SGHTA, FQGNSA.

The chain employs TRBV2 and TRBJ2-1; TRBD2 might be the D (6 bases). CDR3 length: 11 amino acids. Germline values: CDR1 SNHLY, CDR2 FYNNEI. V lost 8 bases and J lost 6, with 8 bases in between. CDR3 bases: TGTGCCAGCGGGACTCCCAATGAGCAGTTCTTC. It yields the protein CASGTPNEQFF.

This chain connects TRBV29-1 to TRBJ1-2; D is possibly TRBD1 (6 bases). Trimming removed 3 bases at V and 8 bases at J, with 13 bases between. CDR3 size: 12 residues. CDR1 SQVTM and CDR2 ANQGSEA come from the germline V gene. CDR3 amino acids: CSVDSGGWGYTF. CDR3 nucleotides: TGCAGCGTTGATTCGGGGGGCTGGGGCTACACCTTC.

The chain carries TRBV7-9 and TRBJ2-4; 12 nucleotides align to TRBD2. V dropped 1 base and J dropped 7; count of bases not matched to a gene: 8. Germline CDR1 is SEHNR and CDR2 is FQNEAQ (reference sequence). The CDR3 has 17 residues. The CDR3 protein is CASSLDASGGAWNIQYF. The CDR3 DNA reads TGTGCCAGCAGCTTAGATGCTAGCGGGGGGGCCTGGAACATTCAGTACTTC.

In its sample, this clonotype was seen a few times. The chain has TRBV6-4 and TRBJ2-1; 8 nucleotides match TRBD2. The germline V gene encodes CDR1 MRHNA and CDR2 SNTAGT. Unmatched junction bases numbered 10, after V lost 6 bases and J lost 9 bases. The CDR3 runs 14 residues. The CDR3 is CASRTSETYGEQFF. The CDR3 nucleotides are TGTGCCAGCAGGACTAGCGAGACGTACGGTGAGCAGTTCTTC.

This clonotype was detected a few times. The chain is built from TRBV5-1 and TRBJ1-1, with TRBD1 as a possible D gene (6 bases). Germline loops: CDR1 SGHRS, CDR2 YFSETQ. With 0 bases removed from V and 6 bases from J, the gap between germline ends came to 12 bases. This CDR3 has 14 amino acids. The CDR3 DNA follows: TGCGCCAGCAGCTTGGGACAGGTCGTCGCTGAAGCTTTCTTT. The encoded protein is CASSLGQVVAEAFF.

This clonotype has more than one count but fewer than ten. The chain couples TRBV4-2 to TRBJ2-1; D is perhaps TRBD2 (5 bases). This CDR3 has 15 residues. Trimming took off 2 bases at V and 0 bases at J, with 8 bases between the two ends. Germline V lookup: CDR1 LGHNA, CDR2 YNFKEQ. As DNA, the CDR3 is TGTGCCAGCAGCCAAACCGCGGGCTCCTACAATGAGCAGTTCTTC. Its protein is CASSQTAGSYNEQFF.

In this sample, this clonotype turned up a few times. The chain carries TRBV10-3 and TRBJ2-1; a weak D match, TRBD1 (6 bases). Trimming left V 6 bases short and J 10 bases short, with 22 bases between. The germline V gene encodes CDR1 ENHRY and CDR2 SYGVKD. The length of the CDR3 is 15 residues. CDR3: CAISPQPYTGTEQFF. DNA for the CDR3: TGTGCCATCAGCCCCCAACCTTACACCGGGACAGAGCAGTTCTTC.

The chain recombines TRBV28 with TRBJ1-4; D possibly corresponds to TRBD1 (5 bases). The ends were cut back, 6 bases at V and 8 bases at J, with 19 bases in the middle. This CDR3 is 15 amino acids long. Per germline, CDR1 MDHEN and CDR2 SYDVKM. As DNA, the CDR3 is TGTGCCAGCAGACTAAGCAGGGTGGGGAACGAAAAACTGTTTTTT. Protein: CASRLSRVGNEKLFF.

The chain has TRBV5-1 and TRBJ1-4; D not resolved. V lost 2 bases and J lost 6, with 11 bases in between. The V gene's germline CDR1 is SGHRS and CDR2 YFSETQ. There are 14 residues in the CDR3. DNA for the CDR3: TGCGCCAGCAGCTTACATGGGGAGGATGAAAAACTGTTTTTT. Its translation is CASSLHGEDEKLFF.

This clonotype has just a few counts. The gene calls are TRBV6-4 and TRBJ2-1; D not resolved. CDR3 length equals 15 residues. With 4 bases removed from V and 4 bases from J, the gap between germline ends came to 14 bases. Germline lookup yields CDR1 MRHNA and CDR2 SNTAGT. The CDR3 DNA sequence: TGTGCCAGCAGTGTCTTACCAGCGCCTTACAATGAGCAGTTCTTC. Amino acid sequence: CASSVLPAPYNEQFF.

As to this clonotype: This could be a read error, since a much larger clone is one nucleotide away. The chain employs TRBV4-1 and TRBJ1-1; D is undetermined. The germline CDR1 and CDR2 sequences are MGHRA and YSYEKL. This CDR3 has 15 amino acids. CDR3 in DNA: TGCGCCAGCAGCCAAGAAGGCCATTTGAACACTGTAGCTTTCTTT. It translates to CASSQEGHLNTVAFF.

The chain carries TRBV14 and TRBJ1-2, with 9 bases lining up with TRBD1. The CDR3 contains 14 residues. Germline V gives CDR1 SGHDN, CDR2 FVKESK. V shed 3 bases, J shed 6 bases, and the junction held 5 bases outside the gene matches. The CDR3 sequence: CASSQLRTGDGYTF. The CDR3 DNA is TGTGCCAGCAGCCAGCTAAGGACAGGGGATGGCTACACCTTC.

This chain links TRBV20-1 with TRBJ1-3; 10 nucleotides align to TRBD1. This CDR3 contains 14 residues. Germline CDR1 DFQATT, CDR2 SNEGSKA (reference sequence). The V gene end was trimmed by 5 bases and the J gene end by 2 bases; junction bases not matched to a gene: 3. In DNA form, the CDR3 reads TGCAGTGCTCCTGACAGGGGGCCTGGAAACACCATATATTTT. Its translation: CSAPDRGPGNTIYF.

The rearrangement links TRBV4-3 to TRBJ2-1; TRBD2 aligns across 14 bases. CDR1 and CDR2 (germline): LGHNA, YSLEER. The CDR3 is 17 residues long. Trimming at V came to 6 bases and at J to 3 bases, leaving 7 bases not matched to a gene. The CDR3 nucleotides are TGCGCCAGCAGTCCCGGGACTAGCGGGGGCCGCTACAATGAGCAGTTCTTC. It specifies CASSPGTSGGRYNEQFF.

Of note for this clonotype: A read error may be the cause here, since a much bigger clone is one base away. V gene TRBV29-1 combines with J gene TRBJ2-6, with a tentative D call TRBD1 (5 bases). This CDR3 is built from 13 residues. The germline V gene encodes CDR1 SQVTM and CDR2 ANQGSEA. This chain's CDR3 is CSAHISGANVRTF. CDR3 coding DNA: TGCAGCGCCCATATCTCTGGGGCCAACGTCCGGACTTTC.